A selection of T cell receptor beta chains follows, all from one sample in a study of CD8 T cells in ankylosing spondylitis. One entry per CDR3 protein, called by TCRdb with MiXCR from the 5' RACE reads. This sample yields approximately 220,000 distinct CDR3 sequences, of which roughly 24% are seen a single time; 5% to 8% belongs to the top ten. The sample consisted of blood, either unsorted or a sorted T cell fraction (not recorded which). All receptors derive from a male donor with ankylosing spondylitis or in good health (not recorded which). Each CDR3 is given with its conserved first and last residue. D genes are given only for firm matches. Only some rows state a clone size, as once, few, many or a class for expanded clones.

>TRBJ1-2|-|TRBV27|many|13
TGTGCCACTCGGGACCGCATTGGGTATGGCTACACCTTC
CATRDRIGYGYTF
>TRBJ2-5|TRBD2|TRBV5-1|-|15
TGCGCCAGCAGCCGTAGCGGGACTTCCCAAGAGACCCAGTACTTC
CASSRSGTSQETQYF
>TRBJ2-5|TRBD1|TRBV6-1|-|15
TGTGCCAGCACCACCCGGGACAGGGTGAGGGAGACCCAGTACTTC
CASTTRDRVRETQYF
>TRBJ2-1|TRBD2|TRBV12-3/TRBV12-4|many|14
TGTGCCAGCAGTTTTAGCGGGAGTGTGAATGAGCAGTTCTTC
CASSFSGSVNEQFF
>TRBJ2-2|TRBD1|TRBV12-3/TRBV12-4|few|14
TGTGCCAGCAGTTTTGGGACAGGGAACGGGGAGCTGTTTTTT
CASSFGTGNGELFF
>TRBJ2-3|-|TRBV12-3/TRBV12-4|many|12
TGTGCCAGCAGTCTCGGAGCGAATACGCAGTATTTT
CASSLGANTQYF
>TRBJ2-3|TRBD2|TRBV20-1|many|15
TGCAGTGCTCCCAAGGCGGGGGAAAGCACAGATACGCAGTATTTT
CSAPKAGESTDTQYF
>TRBJ1-2|-|TRBV5-1|many|12
TGCGCCAGCAGCTTGGAGGGCTATGGCTACACCTTC
CASSLEGYGYTF
>TRBJ2-6|-|TRBV27|many|15
TGTGCCAGCATGGGCAGGACCTCTGGGGCCAACGTCCTGACTTTC
CASMGRTSGANVLTF
>TRBJ2-1|TRBD1|TRBV5-1|many|14
TGCGCCAGCAGCGACGGGACAGGGAACAATGAGCAGTTCTTC
CASSDGTGNNEQFF
>TRBJ1-6|-|TRBV20-1|many|15
TGCAGTGCTCCTTTGGACAGCATCCATAATTCACCCCTCCACTTT
CSAPLDSIHNSPLHF
>TRBJ2-1|TRBD2|TRBV29-1|few|15
TGCAGCGCACCAGTAGCGGGCTCGCCCCGGAATGAGCAGTTCTTC
CSAPVAGSPRNEQFF
>TRBJ2-1|-|TRBV5-1|-|14
TGCGCCAGCAGCTTGGAATTCAGCAACAATGAGCAGTTCTTC
CASSLEFSNNEQFF
>TRBJ1-2|TRBD1|TRBV4-3|-|17
TGCGCCAGCAGCCCACGAACCGGGACAGGGGACGGGTATGGCTACACCTTC
CASSPRTGTGDGYGYTF
>TRBJ2-1|TRBD2|TRBV7-2|many|14
TGTGCCAGCAGCGTAAAAGCGGGAGCGAGTGAGCAGTTCTTC
CASSVKAGASEQFF
>TRBJ2-5|TRBD2|TRBV5-1|many|16
TGCGCCAGCAGCTGGGGGACTAGCGGCAACCAAGAGACCCAGTACTTC
CASSWGTSGNQETQYF